This TCR beta chain was found in a study of blood T cell repertoires in COVID-19. Study-wide background: COVID-19 samples, acute and convalescent, were from the United States, Italy and Spain. Sources were T cells, B-cell-depleted T cells, or PBMCs; the material itself was cDNA or gDNA.

The method was immunoSEQ multiplex PCR; TCRdb's version includes in-frame clones alone and lacks a portion of them. In the table there are about 63,000 clones, just over 85% of which are singletons. Trimming pared 4 bases from V and 0 bases from J, leaving 8 bases between. CDR1 and CDR2 (germline): SEHNR, FQNEAQ (reference sequence). The CDR3 contains 14 residues. Input material: peripheral blood. The source is a human donor in a cohort sampled during active COVID-19. The rearrangement links TRBV7-9 to TRBJ2-3; D gene ambiguous. CDR3 sequence reads: CASSSEASTDTQYF. For the CDR3, the DNA is TGTGCCAGCAGCTCTGAGGCTAGCACAGATACGCAGTATTTT.